The present entry profiles one TCR beta chain with its context. Sequenced by immunoSEQ multiplex PCR; TCRdb stores in-frame clones only, minus some. Among some 130,000 clones listed, around 89% were seen once. These data belong to a study of blood T cell repertoires in COVID-19. The CDR3 contains 12 residues. V was clipped by 7 bases and J by 4 bases, with 8 bases between them. The gene calls are TRBV12-3 or TRBV12-4 and TRBJ2-1, with D hard to call. Material for sequencing was peripheral blood. The receptor was derived from a man in his fifties or sixties with acute or convalescent COVID-19. The CDR3 loop reads CASTQQYNEQFF. The CDR3 DNA sequence: TGTGCCAGCACTCAACAGTACAATGAGCAGTTCTTC.